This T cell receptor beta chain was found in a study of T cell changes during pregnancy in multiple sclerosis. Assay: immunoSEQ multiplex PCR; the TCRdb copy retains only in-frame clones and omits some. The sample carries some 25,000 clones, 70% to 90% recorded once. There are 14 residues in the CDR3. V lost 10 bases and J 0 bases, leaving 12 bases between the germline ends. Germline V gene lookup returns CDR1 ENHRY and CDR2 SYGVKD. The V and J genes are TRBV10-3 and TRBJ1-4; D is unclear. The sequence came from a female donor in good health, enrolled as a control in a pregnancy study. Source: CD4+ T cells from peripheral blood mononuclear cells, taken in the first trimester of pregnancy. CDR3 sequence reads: CATKEVATNEKLFF. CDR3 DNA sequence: TGTGCCACGAAAGAGGTTGCAACTAATGAAAAACTGTTTTTT.